This T cell receptor (beta chain) was identified during a study of CXCR3-negative and CXCR3-positive naive CD8 T cells. Study results and limitations: Surface CD5 matched across naive subsets, and TRB CDR3 properties served to infer TCR strength. More hydrophobic TRB CDR3s were found in CXCR3-positive naive cells than in CXCR3-negative naive cells. The study found that naive CXCR3-negative and CXCR3-positive cells shared TRBV-TRBJ usage, while memory cells differed.

Germline V gene data show CDR1 as SGHDN and CDR2 as FVKESK. The CDR3 covers 17 residues. As for this clonotype: No antigen is known for it.

Naive CD8+ T lymphocytes were specified as CD45RO-CCR7+CD27+CD95-. TRB cDNA libraries were made by UMI-labeled 5' RACE. One entry per CDR3 protein, without DNA, is what TCRdb gives after re-calling the 5' RACE reads. This sample's table reports 60,000 to 65,000 distinct CDR3 sequences. The source of this sequence is a human donor in good health. Some clones in this sample may be carry-over from other donors' samples. The specimen sequenced was naive CXCR3+ CD8+ T cells from blood. Subset defined: CD45RO-CCR7+CD27+CD95- naive CD8+ T cells expressing CXCR3 (TNR3+). The rearrangement uses TRBV14 and TRBJ2-5; TCRdb's assignment of TRBD2 cannot be checked, as there is no DNA. The CDR3 loop reads CASSQVFRGGLPETQYF.